What follows describes a single T cell receptor beta chain. What it binds is unknown. CDR1 is SNHLY and CDR2 is FYNNEI in the germline V gene. This CDR3 is built from 11 residues. V gave up 1 base and J gave up 10 bases, with 2 bases separating them. PBMCs, the starting material, were the source of sorted CD4+ and CD8+ T cells. These data are taken from a study of CD8+ T cells in alopecia areata. Study as a whole: For the treated group, dosing was oral tofacitinib at 5 to 10 mg twice daily. Study-level results: In scalp samples, resident alphabeta T cells of normal skin are also sequenced. Shared TCR sequences were less clear between patients than in mice, possibly partly from HLA diversity.

As the sequencing template, cDNA was produced by extracting RNA and reverse transcribing it. Clones were sequenced by immunoSEQ multiplex PCR, and TCRdb holds only the in-frame ones, with some missing. The sample has over 150,000 clones, 63% seen once. Sequences were derived from CD4+ T cells sorted from blood, sampled at week 0. This TCR was recovered from a human donor with alopecia areata. The chain joins TRBV2 to TRBJ1-6; D call uncertain. DNA of the CDR3: TGTGCCAGCAGTGAAGTGTCACCCCTCCACTTT. Protein: CASSEVSPLHF.